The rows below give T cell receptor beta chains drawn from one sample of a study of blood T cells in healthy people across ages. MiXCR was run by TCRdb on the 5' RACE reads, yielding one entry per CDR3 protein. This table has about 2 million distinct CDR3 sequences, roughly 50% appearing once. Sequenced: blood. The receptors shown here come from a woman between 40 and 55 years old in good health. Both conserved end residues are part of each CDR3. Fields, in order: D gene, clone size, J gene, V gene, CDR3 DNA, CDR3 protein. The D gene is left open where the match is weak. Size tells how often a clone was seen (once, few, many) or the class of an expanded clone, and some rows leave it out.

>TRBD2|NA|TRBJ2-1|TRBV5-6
TGTGCCAGCAGCGCGCCGGGACTAGGGCACCATTATGAGCAGTTCTTC
CASSAPGLGHHYEQFF
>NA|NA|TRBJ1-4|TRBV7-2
TGTGCCAGCAGCCCCGACATCGGTGGTGAAAAACTGTTTTTT
CASSPDIGGEKLFF
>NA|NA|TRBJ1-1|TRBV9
TGTGCCAGCAGCGTAGCCCAGGGTGCGAACACTGAAGCTTTCTTT
CASSVAQGANTEAFF
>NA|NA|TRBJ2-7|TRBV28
TGTGCCAGCAGTTCAAAGCGGGACAACCTCTACGAGCAGTACTTC
CASSSKRDNLYEQYF
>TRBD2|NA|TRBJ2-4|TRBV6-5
TGTGCCAGCAGCGGGACTAGCGGGGGGACTACCAACACTCAGTACTTC
CASSGTSGGTTNTQYF
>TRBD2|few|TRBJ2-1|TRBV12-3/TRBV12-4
TGTGCCAGCAGCTTTTTTAGCGGGGGGGCCCACAATGAGCAGTTCTTC
CASSFFSGGAHNEQFF
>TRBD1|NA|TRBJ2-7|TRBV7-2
TGTGCCAGCAGCCTGACGACAGGGGAACCCTACGAGCAGTACTTC
CASSLTTGEPYEQYF
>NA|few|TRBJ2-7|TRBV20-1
TGCAGTGCTAGATGGGGGGCGGCCTACGAGCAGTACTTC
CSARWGAAYEQYF
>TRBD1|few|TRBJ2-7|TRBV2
TGTGCCAGCAGGCAGGGGGTTCTGGGCGAGCAGTACTTC
CASRQGVLGEQYF
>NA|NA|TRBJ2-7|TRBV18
TGTGCCAGCTCACCATTTCAAGGGTCAGGGGTATACGAGCAGTACTTC
CASSPFQGSGVYEQYF
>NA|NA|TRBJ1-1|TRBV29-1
TGCAGCGGGGCCAGGAAGGCCGACACTGAAGCTTTCTTT
CSGARKADTEAFF
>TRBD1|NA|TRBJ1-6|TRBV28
TGTGCCAGCACCCTCCTCCCCGGGACAGGGAATTCACCCCTCCACTTT
CASTLLPGTGNSPLHF
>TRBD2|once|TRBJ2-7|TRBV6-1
TGTGCCAGCAGTGAACACGGGACTAGCTACGAGCAGTACTTC
CASSEHGTSYEQYF
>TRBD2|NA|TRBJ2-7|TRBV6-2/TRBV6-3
TGTGCCAGCACGCGGGGGGCTGCCTACAATGAGCAGTACTTC
CASTRGAAYNEQYF
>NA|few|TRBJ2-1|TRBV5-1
TGCGCCAGCAGCTGGGGGAACCCTCGGGATGAGCAGTTCTTC
CASSWGNPRDEQFF
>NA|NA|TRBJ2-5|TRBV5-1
TGCGCCAGCAGCGTGGACCCCCGGAGGAACTCCTACAATGAGCAGTACTTC
CASSVDPRRNSYNEQYF
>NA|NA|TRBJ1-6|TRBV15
TGTGCCACCAGCAGAGCGGGGGGCTATAATTCACCCCTCCACTTT
CATSRAGGYNSPLHF
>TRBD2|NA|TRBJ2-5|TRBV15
TGTGCCACCAGCAGAGCGAGCGGGGATTCAGAGACCCAGTACTTC
CATSRASGDSETQYF
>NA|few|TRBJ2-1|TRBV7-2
TGTGCCAGCAGCTCGGTACGGTGGGACAATGAGCAGTTCTTC
CASSSVRWDNEQFF
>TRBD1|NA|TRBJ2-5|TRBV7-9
TGTGCCAGCAGCCCCCTCCCGGCAGGGGGACAAGAGACCCAGTACTTC
CASSPLPAGGQETQYF
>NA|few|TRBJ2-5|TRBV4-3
TGCGCCAGCAGCCAAGATCTGGGGATGGAGACCCAGTACTTC
CASSQDLGMETQYF
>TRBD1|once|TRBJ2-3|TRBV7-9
TGTGCCAGCAGCTTAGCTACCGGGACAGGGGTTGCAGATACGCAGTATTTT
CASSLATGTGVADTQYF
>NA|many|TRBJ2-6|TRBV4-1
TGCGCCAGCAGCCAAGAAGACTCTGGGGCCAACGTCCTGACTTTC
CASSQEDSGANVLTF
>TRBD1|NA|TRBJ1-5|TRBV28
TGTGCCAGCTCACCCCAGGGGGGCAAAAATCAGCCCCAGCATTTT
CASSPQGGKNQPQHF
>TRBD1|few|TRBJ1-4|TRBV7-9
TGTGCCAGCAGCTCGGGACAGGGACATGAAAAACTGTTTTTT
CASSSGQGHEKLFF
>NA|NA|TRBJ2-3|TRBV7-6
TGTGCCAGCAGCTCCCTGGTGGGGTCCGATAGGCAGTATTTT
CASSSLVGSDRQYF
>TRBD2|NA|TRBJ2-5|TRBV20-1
TGCAGTGCTAGTACTGGGCTAGCGGGGGCGACCCAGTACTTC
CSASTGLAGATQYF
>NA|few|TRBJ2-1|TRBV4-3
TGCGCCAGCAGCCAAGCACTCAATGAGCAGTTCTTC
CASSQALNEQFF
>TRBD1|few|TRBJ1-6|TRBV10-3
TGTGCCATCAGTGATCGGACAGGCCATTCACCCCTCCACTTT
CAISDRTGHSPLHF
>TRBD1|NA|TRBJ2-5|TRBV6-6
TGTGCCAGCAGTTACCTTGGCCAGGGGGCGATGGCCCAGTACTTC
CASSYLGQGAMAQYF
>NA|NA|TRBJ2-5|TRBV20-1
TGCAGCACAGACCGCGGCGTCGAGACCCAGTACTTC
CSTDRGVETQYF
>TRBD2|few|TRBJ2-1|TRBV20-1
TGCAGTGCTCCCACCCATGGCGGGGGGGCCGAGCAGTTCTTC
CSAPTHGGGAEQFF
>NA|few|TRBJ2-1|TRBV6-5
TGTGCCAGCAGTTTACTAGCTACCTACAATGAGCAGTTCTTC
CASSLLATYNEQFF
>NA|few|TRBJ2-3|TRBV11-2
TGTGCCAGCAGCTTCCGGACTCTAATATCGGATACGCAGTATTTT
CASSFRTLISDTQYF
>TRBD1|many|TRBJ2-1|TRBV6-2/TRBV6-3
TGTGCCAGCAGTTACCCTCGGGGACAGGCCTACAATGAGCAGTTCTTC
CASSYPRGQAYNEQFF
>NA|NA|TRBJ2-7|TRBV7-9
TGTGCCAGCAGCCTCTCCTCAGGGGGGACAGAGACCAAGTACTTC
CASSLSSGGTETKYF
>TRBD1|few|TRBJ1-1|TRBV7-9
TGTGCCAGCAGCTTAGAGGGGACAGGCTTGACTGAAGCTTTCTTT
CASSLEGTGLTEAFF
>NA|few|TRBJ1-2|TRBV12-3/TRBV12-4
TGTGCCAGCAGTTTCAGTGTGCAGGGGCGCGATGGCTACACCTTC
CASSFSVQGRDGYTF
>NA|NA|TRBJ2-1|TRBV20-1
TGCAGTGCTAGTGTGAAGGGCGGGTTCTTC
CSASVKGGFF
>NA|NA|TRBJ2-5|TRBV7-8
TGTGCCAGCAGCCCGAGGACAGTTAGGGGGGAGACCCAGTACTTC
CASSPRTVRGETQYF
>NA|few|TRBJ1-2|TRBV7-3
TGTGCCAGCAGCGGAAAGGGAGAAGGGCCCCCAGGTGGCTACACCTTC
CASSGKGEGPPGGYTF
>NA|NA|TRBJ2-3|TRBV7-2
TGTGCCAGCAGCTCAGGACCAGCGGGTTCGTTCACAGATACGCAGTATTTT
CASSSGPAGSFTDTQYF
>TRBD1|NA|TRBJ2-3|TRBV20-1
TGCAGTGCTAGTCCTCTTCCGGGACAGGGGGTAGCCGATACGCAGTATTTT
CSASPLPGQGVADTQYF
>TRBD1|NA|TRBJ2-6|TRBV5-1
TGCGCCAGCAGCTCGCCGGGGGACAGGCTCTCTGGGGCCAACGTCCTGACTTTC
CASSSPGDRLSGANVLTF
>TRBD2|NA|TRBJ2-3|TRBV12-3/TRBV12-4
TGTGCCAGCAGGAGATTAGCGGGGTCGAATACGCAGTATTTT
CASRRLAGSNTQYF
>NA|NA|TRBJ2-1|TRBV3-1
TGTGCCAGCAGCCAAGACAGGCCAGGGGACAATGAGCAGTTCTTC
CASSQDRPGDNEQFF
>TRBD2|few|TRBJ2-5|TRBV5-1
TGCGCCAGCAGCGGGGTAGCGGGGGAAGAGACCCAGTACTTC
CASSGVAGEETQYF
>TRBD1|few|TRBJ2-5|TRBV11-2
TGTGCCAGCAGCTCCTGGGACAGGGGGGACCAAGAGACCCAGTACTTC
CASSSWDRGDQETQYF
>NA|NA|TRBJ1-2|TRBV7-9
TGTGCCAGCAGCCCAAAGGCGAGGGAAAACTATGGCTACACCTTC
CASSPKARENYGYTF
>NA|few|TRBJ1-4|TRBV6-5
TGTGCCAGCAATTCCGGGAAACAGGGAAGTGAAAAACTGTTTTTT
CASNSGKQGSEKLFF
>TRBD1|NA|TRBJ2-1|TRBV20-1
TGCAGTGTCCCAACTCACTTACCAAGGACAGGGGGTTATGAGCAGTTCTTC
CSVPTHLPRTGGYEQFF
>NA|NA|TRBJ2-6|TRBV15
TGTGCCACCGAGGGGTTAAGCTCTGGGGCCAACGTCCTGACTTTC
CATEGLSSGANVLTF
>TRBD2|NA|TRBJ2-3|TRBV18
TGTGCCAGCTCACCCGGCGGGGGAGCGGGGTCGGATACGCAGTATTTT
CASSPGGGAGSDTQYF